This note documents a single T cell receptor (beta chain) sequence. Its antigen remains unidentified. PCR was performed using 60 Vbeta and 13 Jbeta primers. As handled by the study authors: In a later analysis, about 11 million of some 80 million unique beta chains occurred in at least two donors. Method: immunoSEQ multiplex PCR; TCRdb's copy keeps in-frame clones and lacks some. V, J and clone size are taken as reported in that table, and D and trimming were inferred from the DNA itself. The table has approximately 180,000 clones, roughly 80% seen once. This specimen belongs to a study of cytomegalovirus exposure and HLA in healthy donors. The CDR3 contains 13 residues. The V gene lost 10 bases and the J gene lost 3 bases, with 10 bases spanning the gap. The germline V gene encodes CDR1 SEHNR and CDR2 FQNEAQ (reference sequence). Study results and caveats: An assumption of roughly uniform sequencing depth across donors underlay the presence/absence analyses. There were some public TCRs occurring in many donors, but most TCR sequences were rare. When a later analysis was performed, an Asian-associated ancestry cluster reportedly had fewer N-insertions than the roughly 630-donor mean.

The chain recombines TRBV7-9 with TRBJ1-6, with D unresolved. The specimen was PBMCs. The receptor's source is a woman aged 45-59 years in good health and CMV-seropositive. CDR3 amino acids: CATTEDYNSPLHF. The CDR3, as DNA: TGTGCCACAACAGAAGACTATAATTCACCCCTCCACTTT.